Described below is a single T cell receptor beta chain sequence and its context. No antigen is known for it. No quality values exist for individual bases; no much larger clone is one base distant. This specimen comes from a study of cytomegalovirus exposure and HLA in healthy donors (dated by TCRdb to the late 2010s). Notes on the research overall: According to a later analysis, the roughly 120 validation repertoires were produced on the same platform as the 666 repertoires of the first cohort. The study aimed to test whether cataloging public T cell receptors could reveal signatures of past pathogen exposure. Besides the first cohort of roughly 660 subjects, a separate validation cohort made up of 120 or so different subjects was used. High-throughput TCR immunosequencing, statistical association of individual TCRs with disease status, and machine learning were combined to predict cytomegalovirus infection status. Study-wide conclusions, independent of this receptor: A total of 164 TCR beta chains were listed by the study as associated with cytomegalovirus. While some public TCRs were present in many individuals, most TCR sequences turned up only very rarely across donors. It was suggested by the authors that the approach could potentially be generalized to other disease states and immunological phenotypes. Cytomegalovirus status was reported to be diagnosed by the classifier with high specificity and sensitivity in both the original and validation cohorts. In vitro tests confirmed that three of the cytomegalovirus-associated TCR beta chains recognize cytomegalovirus antigens. All 120 or so repertoires were used to score co-occurrence in the validation cohort in a later analysis, because that analysis had no HLA typing for the cohort. In a later analysis, TCRs clustered in the first cohort were found to also tend to co-occur in the 110 or so validation repertoires, with approximately 95% of cluster scores above 0.

The library was built by means of the immunoSEQ multiplex PCR assay. For the original study's pipeline: A statistical classification framework was developed to diagnose cytomegalovirus status using the catalog of TCR beta chain sequences. The immuneACCESS repertoire file appears here via TCRdb, limited to in-frame rearrangements. These files lack a portion of the clones; in checked studies, under half of the deficit traces to unresolved V genes, and the cause of the others is not known. V and J calls and clone size are as listed in that table; D and trimming were resolved from the DNA. In this sample the table shows 120,000 to 150,000 clones, approximately 84% of which occur a single time. Together, the top ten hold more than 1.4% of the sample. Separate from the roughly 700-subject first cohort, the validation cohort of 90 to 150 subjects was the group to which the donors belonged. Including cysteine and phenylalanine, the CDR3 has 13 amino acids. The sequence is cut down to CDR3 DNA, 39 bases in frame from base 1. The germline V gene sets CDR1 to SGDLS and CDR2 to YYNGEE. The junction carries 13 bases between V and J, which are trimmed by 3 bases and 8 bases respectively.

The origin of this receptor is a woman under 40 in good health and CMV-seronegative. The chain couples TRBV9 to TRBJ2-3, with the D gene not confidently named. Material for sequencing was PBMCs. The CDR3 reads CASSALGTGTQYF. The DNA sequence is as follows: TGTGCCAGCAGCGCCCTCGGTACCGGTACGCAGTATTTT.